This T cell receptor (beta chain) originates from a study of vaccination effects on CD4 cells after COVID-19. Before sequencing took place, the ViraFEST assay used viral peptide pools to expand antigen-specific CD4+ T cells. The culture ran for around nine days before CD4+ T cells were isolated. Each vaccine recipient was nucleocapsid antibody negative and had no prior SARS-CoV-2 infection. Cultures used roughly 2 million PBMC per well, approximately 9.6 IU/ml IL-2 and around 9.8 ug/ml peptides. Repertoires were generated with immunoSEQ multiplex PCR, while TCRdb's copy carries only in-frame clones and drops some. The table shows roughly 76,000 clones, with approximately 81% occurring only once. Study results and caveats: Few convalescent patients and no early post-infection timepoints were included in the study.

This CDR3 contains 14 residues. Germline V gives CDR1 LNHDA, CDR2 SQIVND (reference sequence). Trimming cost V 2 bases and J 7 bases, with 12 bases left between them. Regarding this clone: Its antigen is undetermined.

The sequenced sample was CD4+ T cells from PBMCs cultured with HCoV-229E spike peptides, obtained before COVID-19 vaccination. This sequence originates from a human donor who received a COVID-19 vaccine. The V gene is TRBV19, the J gene TRBJ2-1; D is undetermined. CDR3 DNA: TGTGCCAGTAGTATATCGGCATCGAGAAATGAGCAGTTCTTC. This encodes CASSISASRNEQFF.